This T cell receptor beta chain was retrieved from a study of blood T cell repertoires in COVID-19. Study overall: Researchers got acute and convalescent COVID-19 samples from the United States, Italy and Spain.

Measured with immunoSEQ multiplex PCR; TCRdb has only the in-frame clones, and not every one. The repertoire has some 99,000 clones, roughly 75% of them found once; the top ten carry 4% to 5.5%. CDR1 and CDR2 (germline): SGHTA, FQGNSA. The CDR3 runs to 12 residues. Trimming shortened V by 6 bases and J by 1 base, and 5 bases separated the two germline ends. Sequenced material: peripheral blood. This clonotype was obtained from a human donor in a cohort sampled during active or convalescent COVID-19. This chain joins TRBV7-2 and TRBJ2-3; D is perhaps TRBD1 (5 bases). The DNA for the CDR3 is TGTGCCAGCAGGGGGCGCACAGATACGCAGTATTTT. Translation gives CASRGRTDTQYF.